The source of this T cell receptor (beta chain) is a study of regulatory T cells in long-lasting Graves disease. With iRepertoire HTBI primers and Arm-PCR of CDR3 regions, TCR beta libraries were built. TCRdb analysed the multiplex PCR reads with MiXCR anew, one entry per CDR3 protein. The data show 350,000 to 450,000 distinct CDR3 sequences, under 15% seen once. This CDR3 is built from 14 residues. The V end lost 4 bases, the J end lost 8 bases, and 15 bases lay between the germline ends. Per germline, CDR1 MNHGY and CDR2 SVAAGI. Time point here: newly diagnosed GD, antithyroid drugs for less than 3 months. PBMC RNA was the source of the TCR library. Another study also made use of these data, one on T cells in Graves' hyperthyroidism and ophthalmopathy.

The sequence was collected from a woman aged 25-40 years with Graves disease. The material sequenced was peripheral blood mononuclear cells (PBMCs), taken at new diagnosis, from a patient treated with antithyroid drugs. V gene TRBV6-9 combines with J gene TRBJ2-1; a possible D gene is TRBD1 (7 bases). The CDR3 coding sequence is TGTGCCAGCAGTTTCACGGAGGGGGCGGATGAGCAGTTCTTC. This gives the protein CASSFTEGADEQFF.